The source of this T cell receptor beta chain is a study of OX40 agonist ivuxolimab in advanced cancers. At the level of the study: At 0.01 to 10 mg/kg, ivuxolimab was administered intravenously to patients every 2 weeks. The dose-escalation group included hepatocellular carcinoma, melanoma, renal cell carcinoma and head and neck cancer. Study-wide points: With doses of 0.1-3.0 mg/kg, partial responders showed among the lowest clonal expansion.

The germline gives CDR1 SGDLS, CDR2 YYNGEE. Germline trimming cut 1 base from V and 4 bases from J; bases unmatched to any gene: 9. The CDR3 is 16 residues long. Of note for this clone: Its antigen is undetermined.

Assay used: immunoSEQ multiplex PCR; TCRdb lists only in-frame clones, some missing. The data hold fewer than 100,000 clones, with roughly nine tenths observed a single time. The V call is TRBV9, the J call TRBJ2-3; 7 bases map to TRBD2. The sequence was obtained from an adult with an advanced solid tumor such as melanoma, head and neck, liver or kidney cancer. The sample was CD4+ or CD8+ T cells sorted from blood, taken in a trial of the OX40 agonist ivuxolimab. CDR3 protein: CASSVRPSGPSDTQYF. The CDR3 DNA reads as TGTGCCAGCAGCGTACGCCCTAGCGGACCTTCAGATACGCAGTATTTT.